The 30 T cell receptor beta chains below come from one sample, sequenced in a study of glioma-infiltrating T cells. Amplification of TCR alpha and beta CDR3 regions from RNA used iRepertoire nested multiplex PCR. Each CDR3 protein is one row after TCRdb ran MiXCR on the multiplex PCR reads. The sample lists fewer than 200,000 distinct CDR3 sequences, more than 25% occurring once. Sequences were obtained from glioma tissue, nonneoplastic brain tissue, or PBMCs (not recorded which). The receptor source for this set is a human donor with low-grade glioma or glioblastoma, undergoing nonglioma brain surgery, or in good health (not recorded which).

Points on this clonotype: A read error is possible here, since a much larger clone lies one base away. The CDR3 ends on some other residue instead of the conserved phenylalanine or tryptophan, so this is likely a read error. The chain has TRBV20-1 and TRBJ2-7, with 7 bases identical to TRBD1. CDR3 length equals 14 residues. Per the germline V gene, CDR1 is DFQATT and CDR2 is SNEGSKA (reference sequence). The ends lost 4 bases at V and 6 bases at J; junction bases unmatched: 12. The CDR3 reads CSATAGQGVPEQYL. The CDR3 DNA is TGCAGTGCTACCGCAGGGCAGGGGGTTCCCGAGCAGTACTTA.

This clonotype has a handful of counts. The chain uses TRBV3-1 and TRBJ2-1, with no clear D. The V and J ends lost 0 bases and 7 bases respectively, with 19 bases between them. Per germline, CDR1 LGHDT and CDR2 YNNKEL (reference sequence). This CDR3 contains 17 residues. CDR3 residues: CASSQEDRAPLYNEQFF. CDR3 nucleotides: TGTGCCAGCAGCCAAGAAGATCGAGCCCCTTTGTATAATGAGCAGTTCTTC.

In this sample, this clonotype turned up many times. V is TRBV14 and J is TRBJ1-1; no clear D. The V end lost 1 base, the J end lost 4 bases, and 10 bases lay between the germline ends. Germline lookup yields CDR1 SGHDN and CDR2 FVKESK. The CDR3 has 14 residues. CDR3 loop: CASSQASRATEAFF. The DNA of the CDR3 is TGTGCCAGCAGCCAAGCATCGAGGGCCACTGAAGCTTTCTTT.

The table lists this clonotype with many counts. The chain recombines TRBV20-1 with TRBJ2-1; 9 nucleotides line up with TRBD2. Germline CDR1 DFQATT, CDR2 SNEGSKA (reference sequence). The CDR3 runs 16 residues. The ends lost 6 bases at V and 0 bases at J; junction bases unmatched: 9. Here the CDR3 DNA reads TGCAGTGCGTGGAAGGAAGCGGGAGGCTCCTACAATGAGCAGTTCTTC. Residues: CSAWKEAGGSYNEQFF.

This clonotype was recorded at least ten times. The chain links TRBV27 to TRBJ2-7; 7 bases match TRBD1. Trimming removed 6 bases from V and 5 bases from J; junction bases left unmatched: 13. The CDR3 sequence is 15 residues long. Looked up from germline, CDR1 is MNHEY and CDR2 is SMNVEV (reference sequence). CDR3 sequence reads: CASRRYRGFSDEQYF. The CDR3 bases are TGTGCCAGCAGACGATACAGGGGTTTTTCTGACGAGCAGTACTTC.

This clonotype has a count of ten or more. V gene TRBV3-1 combines with J gene TRBJ1-2; D ambiguous. Germline CDR1 LGHDT, CDR2 YNNKEL (reference sequence). The V and J ends lost 0 bases and 2 bases respectively, with 10 bases between them. This CDR3 has 15 amino acids. DNA of the CDR3: TGTGCCAGCAGCCAAGACGTATTAACCAACTATGGCTACACCTTC. Amino acid sequence: CASSQDVLTNYGYTF.

For this clonotype: It may be a read error: a sequence one base away is much more abundant. The chain uses TRBV7-2 and TRBJ2-2; D is ambiguous. Trimming pared 5 bases from V and 0 bases from J, leaving 13 bases between. This CDR3 is 16 amino acids long. Germline CDR1 reads SGHTA; CDR2 reads FQGNSA. The CDR3 reads CASSRTFLTNTGELFF. The CDR3, as DNA: TGTGCCAGCAGCCGGACGTTCCTAACGAACACCGGGGAGCTGTTTTTT. Drawing the rest from reference TRBV7-2 and TRBJ2-2, the complete variable domain is GAGVSQSPSNKVTEKGKDVELRCDPISGHTALYWYRQSLGQGLEFLIYFQGNSAPDKSGLPSDRFSAERTGGSVSTLTIQRTQQEDSAVYLCASSRTFLTNTGELFFGEGSRLTVL.

This chain connects TRBV6-4 to TRBJ2-1, with 9 bases fitting TRBD2. Germline V lookup: CDR1 MRHNA, CDR2 SNTAGT. This CDR3 comprises 16 residues. The CDR3 coding sequence is TGTGTTAGCAGTGACAGGTTCCTAGCGGGACTGGGTGAGCAGTTCTTC. This encodes CVSSDRFLAGLGEQFF.

On this clonotype: A much larger clonotype is one base distant, so this may be a read error. The rearrangement joins TRBV7-9 to TRBJ2-2; TRBD2 matches 9 bases. The germline V gene has CDR1 SEHNR and CDR2 FQNEAQ (reference sequence). V shed 2 bases, J shed 5 bases, and the junction held 6 bases outside the gene matches. The CDR3 has 16 amino acids. For the CDR3, the DNA is TGTGCCAGCAGCTTAATCTCCGGACTAGCGACCGGGGAGCTGTTTTTT. Its protein product is CASSLISGLATGELFF.

This clonotype was seen repeatedly, ten times or more. This chain joins TRBV6-2 or TRBV6-3 and TRBJ2-1; D remains ambiguous. V lost 2 bases to trimming and J lost 6 bases, with 11 bases between them. The CDR3 has 14 residues. Germline V lookup: CDR1 MNHEY, CDR2 SVGEGT. CDR3 nucleotide sequence: TGTGCCAGCAGTTACATTGAACTGAGCAATGAGCAGTTCTTC. It translates to CASSYIELSNEQFF.

This clonotype was seen ten or more times. The chain is built from TRBV2 and TRBJ2-3; 13 positions match TRBD2. Germline V lookup: CDR1 SNHLY, CDR2 FYNNEI. The trim removed 6 bases at V and 0 bases at J, leaving 9 bases unmatched. This CDR3 contains 18 residues. CDR3 nucleotides: TGTGCCAGCAGCAGACCGGGACTAGCGGGGCTTAGCACAGATACGCAGTATTTT. Translating it yields CASSRPGLAGLSTDTQYF.

The chain carries TRBV29-1 and TRBJ2-3, with 7 bases identical to TRBD2. The CDR3 contains 13 residues. Germline V gene data show CDR1 as SQVTM and CDR2 as ANQGSEA. The junction had 8 bases not matched to a gene; V was cut back by 5 bases and J by 6 bases. DNA for the CDR3: TGCAGCGTTTATCTGGCGGGAGCGGATACGCAGTATTTT. As protein: CSVYLAGADTQYF.

In this sample, this clonotype turned up many times. This rearrangement joins TRBV27 to TRBJ2-2, with 12 bases matching TRBD2. V was pared by 3 bases and J by 8 bases, with 1 base of the junction left unmatched. This CDR3 has 14 amino acids. Germline V lookup: CDR1 MNHEY, CDR2 SMNVEV (reference sequence). The CDR3 sequence is CASSFGLAGGELFF. In DNA form, the CDR3 reads TGTGCCAGCAGTTTTGGACTAGCGGGAGGGGAGCTGTTTTTT.

This clonotype was detected many times. CDR3 region: CASSQPLLAGDTYEQFF. CDR3 sequence (DNA): TGTGCCAGCTCACAACCCCTACTAGCGGGAGATACTTATGAGCAGTTCTTC. The genes are TRBV18 and TRBJ2-1; 11 nucleotides agree with TRBD2. This CDR3 has 17 residues. Per germline, CDR1 KGHSH and CDR2 LQKENI. The V segment lost 4 bases and the J segment 8 bases; nucleotides outside the gene matches: 13. Supplemented by reference TRBV18 and TRBJ2-1, the full variable domain reads NAGVMQNPRHLVRRRGQEARLRCSPMKGHSHVYWYRQLPEEGLKFMVYLQKENIIDESGMPKERFSAEFPKEGPSILRIQQVVRGDSAAYFCASSQPLLAGDTYEQFFGPGTRLTVL.

On this clonotype itself: A much larger clone sits a single nucleotide away, making a read error possible. The genes are TRBV2 and TRBJ1-5, with 9 bases matching TRBD1. The germline V gene has CDR1 SNHLY and CDR2 FYNNEI. CDR3 length: 14 residues. V was pared by 4 bases and J by 5 bases, with 3 bases of the junction left unmatched. CDR3 sequence (DNA): TGTGCCAGCAGTGGGACAGGGGACTATCAGCCCCAGCATTTT. Protein: CASSGTGDYQPQHF. Complete variable domain (other parts from reference TRBV2 and TRBJ1-5): EPEVTQTPSHQVTQMGQEVILRCVPISNHLYFYWYRQILGQKVEFLVSFYNNEISEKSEIFDDQFSVERPDGSNFTLKIRSTKLEDSAMYFCASSGTGDYQPQHFGDGTRLSIL.

The V call is TRBV27, the J call TRBJ2-7; 14 nucleotides line up with TRBD2. This CDR3 has 16 residues. V gave up 5 bases and J gave up 5 bases; unmatched junction bases: 8. From germline, CDR1 is MNHEY and CDR2 SMNVEV (reference sequence). The CDR3 loop is CASSRGLAGGHDEQYF. In nucleotides, the CDR3 is TGTGCCAGCAGTCGCGGACTAGCGGGAGGTCACGACGAGCAGTACTTC.

In its sample, this clonotype was seen a few times. The rearrangement links TRBV3-1 to TRBJ2-3, with unresolved D. The CDR3 is 14 residues long. Between the trimmed V and J ends, which lost 3 bases and 2 bases, there was a span of 9 bases. Germline V lookup: CDR1 LGHDT, CDR2 YNNKEL (reference sequence). The CDR3 DNA reads as TGTGCCAGCAGCCAGACGGTGCTCACAGATACGCAGTATTTT. Translated: CASSQTVLTDTQYF.

This clonotype was detected many times. This sequence joins TRBV7-2 and TRBJ2-7, with a weak D call TRBD1 (5 bases). V dropped 2 bases and J dropped 3 bases, with 11 bases sitting between them. The CDR3 has 14 residues. CDR1 and CDR2 (germline): SGHTA, FQGNSA. This chain's CDR3 is CASSLRFQGYEQYF. In DNA form, the CDR3 reads TGTGCCAGCAGCTTACGTTTCCAGGGCTACGAGCAGTACTTC.

This clonotype was counted a few times. The chain couples TRBV29-1 to TRBJ1-2, with D perhaps matching TRBD1 (5 bases). Germline V gene lookup returns CDR1 SQVTM and CDR2 ANQGSEA. The CDR3 extends over 17 amino acids. Trimming took off 0 bases at V and 5 bases at J, with 22 bases between the two ends. CDR3 amino acids: CSVEEGGKTGRRYGYTF. The CDR3 region has the DNA TGCAGCGTTGAAGAAGGAGGAAAAACAGGTCGAAGATATGGCTACACCTTC.

This clonotype was counted at least ten times. The gene calls are TRBV29-1 and TRBJ2-1, with 7 bases lining up with TRBD2. The CDR3 runs 14 residues. Unmatched junction bases numbered 4, after V lost 1 base and J lost 4 bases. Germline CDR1 is SQVTM and CDR2 is ANQGSEA. DNA for the CDR3: TGCAGCGTTGAAGGACTAGCTCGTTACAATGAGCAGTTCTTC. As protein: CSVEGLARYNEQFF.

On this clonotype itself: The conserved phenylalanine or tryptophan is not found at the CDR3 terminus, so this likely reflects a read error. This chain joins TRBV29-1 and TRBJ2-1; tentative D call: TRBD1 (5 bases). Germline-derived CDR1 and CDR2 are SQVTM and ANQGSEA. Trimming cost V 3 bases and J 9 bases, with 9 bases left between them. CDR3 length: 11 amino acids. This CDR3 reads CSVEGLVEQFL. The DNA of the CDR3 is TGCAGCGTTGAGGGGCTAGTTGAGCAGTTCCTC.

This clonotype was recorded many times. This chain links TRBV6-2 or TRBV6-3 with TRBJ2-3; 7 positions match TRBD1. V dropped 8 bases and J dropped 0; count of bases not matched to a gene: 8. Germline-derived CDR1 and CDR2 are MNHEY and SVGEGT. The CDR3 is 15 residues long. In DNA form, the CDR3 reads TGTGCCAGCTCGTCCCGGGACAGAAGCACAGATACGCAGTATTTT. It specifies CASSSRDRSTDTQYF.

The rearrangement links TRBV20-1 to TRBJ1-5; D not resolved. Trimming removed 3 bases at V and 3 bases at J, with 12 bases between. CDR3 length equals 14 residues. The germline gives CDR1 DFQATT, CDR2 SNEGSKA (reference sequence). The DNA of the CDR3 is TGCAGTGCTAGGCCTATGGGCTACAATCAGCCCCAGCATTTT. This gives the protein CSARPMGYNQPQHF.

Ten or more counts support this clonotype. V gene TRBV28 combines with J gene TRBJ2-1, with 15 bases that match TRBD2. This CDR3 comprises 19 residues. V lost 6 bases and J lost 0; bases outside the gene matches: 9. Germline CDR1 MDHEN, CDR2 SYDVKM. CDR3 nucleotides: TGTGCCAGCAGCCCAGGACTAGCGGGAGGGCCTGGCTCCTACAATGAGCAGTTCTTC. It translates to CASSPGLAGGPGSYNEQFF.

This clonotype was picked up many times. The chain is built from TRBV10-3 and TRBJ2-7, with TRBD2 matching 7 bases. The CDR3 totals 13 residues. CDR1 is ENHRY and CDR2 is SYGVKD in the germline V gene. V was clipped by 4 bases and J by 6 bases; unmatched bases: 6. The CDR3 nucleotides are TGTGCCATCAGTGCAGGGACTAATGGCGAGCAGTACTTC. This encodes CAISAGTNGEQYF.

V gene TRBV28 combines with J gene TRBJ1-2; unclear D gene. V lost 7 bases to trimming and J lost 3 bases, with 18 bases between them. The length of the CDR3 is 15 residues. Germline V CDR1 and CDR2: MDHEN, SYDVKM. The CDR3 sequence: CASIPNAKRDYGYTF. CDR3 nucleotides: TGTGCCAGCATTCCTAACGCTAAGAGGGACTATGGCTACACCTTC.

This clonotype was seen a handful of times. The chain has TRBV29-1 and TRBJ2-1; no reliable D call. This CDR3 contains 14 residues. The V end lost 6 bases, the J end lost 0 bases, and 12 bases lay between the germline ends. Germline CDR1 reads SQVTM; CDR2 reads ANQGSEA. CDR3 sequence (DNA): TGCAGCGTGGCCCCGGAGAGCTCCTACAATGAGCAGTTCTTC. Amino acids: CSVAPESSYNEQFF.

Details on this clonotype: Being one base from a much bigger clone, this may be a read error. This chain links TRBV7-9 with TRBJ2-7, with 11 bases fitting TRBD2. Germline lookup yields CDR1 SEHNR and CDR2 FQNEAQ (reference sequence). V was pared by 3 bases and J by 7 bases, with 5 bases of the junction left unmatched. The CDR3 has 14 residues. In DNA, the CDR3 is TGTGCCAGCAGCTTGGGACTAGCGGACAATGAGCAGTACTTC. It specifies CASSLGLADNEQYF.

The chain combines TRBV27 with TRBJ1-2; 7 nucleotides agree with TRBD1. Germline trimming cut 5 bases from V and 8 bases from J; bases unmatched to any gene: 11. The CDR3 has 14 amino acids. Per germline, CDR1 MNHEY and CDR2 SMNVEV (reference sequence). CDR3 sequence: CASSTGTAGRGYTF. The DNA for the CDR3 is TGTGCCAGCAGTACCGGGACAGCGGGAAGGGGCTACACCTTC.

This clonotype was seen a few times. The chain has TRBV4-1 and TRBJ2-2; D is tentatively TRBD1 or TRBD2 (5 bases each). Trimming left V 3 bases short and J 1 base short, with 9 bases between. The CDR3 totals 15 residues. The germline V gene has CDR1 MGHRA and CDR2 YSYEKL. The CDR3 loop reads CASSQGTVNTGELFF. The CDR3 region has the DNA TGCGCCAGCAGCCAGGGGACCGTGAACACCGGGGAGCTGTTTTTT.